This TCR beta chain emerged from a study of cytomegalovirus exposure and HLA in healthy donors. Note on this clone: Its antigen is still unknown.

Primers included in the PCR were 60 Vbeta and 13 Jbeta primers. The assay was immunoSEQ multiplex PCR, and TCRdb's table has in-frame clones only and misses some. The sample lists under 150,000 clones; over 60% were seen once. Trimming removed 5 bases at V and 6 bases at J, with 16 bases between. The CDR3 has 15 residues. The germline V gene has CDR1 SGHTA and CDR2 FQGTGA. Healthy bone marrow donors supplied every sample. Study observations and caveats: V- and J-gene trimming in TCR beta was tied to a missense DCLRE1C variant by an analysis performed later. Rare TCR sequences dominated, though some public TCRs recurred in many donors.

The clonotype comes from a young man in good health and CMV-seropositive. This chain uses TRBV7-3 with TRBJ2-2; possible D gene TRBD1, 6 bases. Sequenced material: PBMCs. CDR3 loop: CASSATQGWAGELFF. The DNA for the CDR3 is TGTGCCAGCAGCGCGACACAGGGTTGGGCCGGGGAGCTGTTTTTT. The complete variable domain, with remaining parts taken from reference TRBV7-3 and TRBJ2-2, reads GAGVSQTPSNKVTEKGKYVELRCDPISGHTALYWYRQSLGQGPEFLIYFQGTGAADDSGLPNDRFFAVRPEGSVSTLKIQRTERGDSAVYLCASSATQGWAGELFFGEGSRLTVL.